This T cell receptor beta chain appears in the sequencing data of a study of CD8+ T cells in alopecia areata. The trim removed 6 bases at V and 0 bases at J, leaving 8 bases unmatched. This CDR3 has 17 residues. In germline, CDR1 is ENHRY, CDR2 SYGVKD. Findings and limits, study-wide: Affected lesional scalp, above all in alopecia totalis/universalis, was more clonal than normal scalp. One nonresponder leaves baseline CD8+ expansion's link to response uncertain.

The treatment here: oral pan-JAK inhibitor, 5-10 mg twice daily. The sorting of PBMCs gave CD4+ and CD8+ T cells. As for this clone: The target antigen is unknown.

Sequencing templates came from extracted RNA that was reverse transcribed into cDNA. Some clones are missing from TCRdb's copy, which holds only in-frame ones; the method was immunoSEQ multiplex PCR. The table records about 190,000 clones, around three fifths of them present only once. The specimen comprised CD4+ T cells sorted from blood, sampled at week 24, from a patient treated with tofacitinib. This TCR was recovered from a human donor with alopecia areata. This rearrangement joins TRBV10-3 to TRBJ2-6; 7 nucleotides agree with TRBD1. This chain's CDR3 is CAIREQGSPSGANVLTF. CDR3 nucleotides: TGTGCCATCAGGGAACAGGGGTCCCCCTCTGGGGCCAACGTCCTGACTTTC.